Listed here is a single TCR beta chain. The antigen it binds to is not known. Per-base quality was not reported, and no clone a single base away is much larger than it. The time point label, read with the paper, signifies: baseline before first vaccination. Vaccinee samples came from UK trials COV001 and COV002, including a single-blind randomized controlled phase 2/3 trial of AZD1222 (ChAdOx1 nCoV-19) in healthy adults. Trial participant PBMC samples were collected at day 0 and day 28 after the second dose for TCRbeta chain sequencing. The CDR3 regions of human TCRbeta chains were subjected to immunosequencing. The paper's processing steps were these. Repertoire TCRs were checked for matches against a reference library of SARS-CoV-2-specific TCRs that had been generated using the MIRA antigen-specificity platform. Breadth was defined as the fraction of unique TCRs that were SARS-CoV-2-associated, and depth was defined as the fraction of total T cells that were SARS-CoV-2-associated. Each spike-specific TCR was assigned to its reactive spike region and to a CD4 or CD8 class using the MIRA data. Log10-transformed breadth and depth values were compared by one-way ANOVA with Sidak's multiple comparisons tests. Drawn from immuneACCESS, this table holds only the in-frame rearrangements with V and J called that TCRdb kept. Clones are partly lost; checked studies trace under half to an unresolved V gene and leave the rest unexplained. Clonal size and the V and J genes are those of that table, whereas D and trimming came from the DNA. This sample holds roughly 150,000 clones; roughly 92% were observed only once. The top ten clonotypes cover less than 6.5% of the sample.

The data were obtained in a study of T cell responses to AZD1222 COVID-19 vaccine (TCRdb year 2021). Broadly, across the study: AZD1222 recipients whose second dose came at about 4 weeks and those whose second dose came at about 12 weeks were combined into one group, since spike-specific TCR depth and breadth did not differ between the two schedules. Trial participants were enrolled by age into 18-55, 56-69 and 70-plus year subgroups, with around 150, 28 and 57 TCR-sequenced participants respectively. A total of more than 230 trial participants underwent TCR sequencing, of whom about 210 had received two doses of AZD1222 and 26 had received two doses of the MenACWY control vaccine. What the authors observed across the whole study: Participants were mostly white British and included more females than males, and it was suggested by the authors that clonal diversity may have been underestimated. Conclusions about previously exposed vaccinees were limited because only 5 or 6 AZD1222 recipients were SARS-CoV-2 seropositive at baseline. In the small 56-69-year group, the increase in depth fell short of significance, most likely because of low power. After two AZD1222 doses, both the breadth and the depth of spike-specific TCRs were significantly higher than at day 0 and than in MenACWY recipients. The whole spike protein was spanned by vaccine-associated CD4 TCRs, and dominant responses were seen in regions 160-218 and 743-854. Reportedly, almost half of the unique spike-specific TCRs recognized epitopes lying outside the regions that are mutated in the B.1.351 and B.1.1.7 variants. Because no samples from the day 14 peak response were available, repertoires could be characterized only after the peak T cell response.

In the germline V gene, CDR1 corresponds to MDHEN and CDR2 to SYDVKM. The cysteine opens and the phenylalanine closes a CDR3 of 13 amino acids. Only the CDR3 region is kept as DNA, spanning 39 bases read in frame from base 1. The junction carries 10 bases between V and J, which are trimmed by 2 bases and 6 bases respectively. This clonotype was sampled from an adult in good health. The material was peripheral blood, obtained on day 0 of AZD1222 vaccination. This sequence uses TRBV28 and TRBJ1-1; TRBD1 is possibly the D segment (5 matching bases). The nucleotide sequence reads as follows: TGTGCCAGCAGTTTAAGGCAGGGACCTGAAGCTTTCTTT. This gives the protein CASSLRQGPEAFF.